These T cell receptor beta chains were read from a single sample in a study of kidney transplant recipient with SARS-CoV-2 infection. One entry per CDR3 protein, called by TCRdb with MiXCR from the reads. The data show 200,000 to 300,000 distinct CDR3 sequences, under 35% seen once. Here the sequenced sample was a blood sample, taken at baseline and between days 110 and 120 from a kidney transplant recipient. These receptors all come from a male patient between 25 and 40 years old who had COVID-19 and was a kidney transplant recipient. Some T cells could come from the graft donor. Each CDR3 is given with its conserved first and last residue. Fields, in order: CDR3 protein, CDR3 DNA, clone size, D gene, J gene, V gene. D genes are given only for firm matches. Clone size is given for some rows only: seen once, a few or many times, or a class if the clone is expanded.

cdr3_aa: CASSLLTLSSYNSPLHF; cdr3_nt: TGTGCCAGCAGTTTATTGACCCTAAGCTCCTATAATTCACCCCTCCACTTT; clone_size: many; d_call: .; j_call: TRBJ1-6; v_call: TRBV28
cdr3_aa: CASRLLPGELFF; cdr3_nt: TGTGCCAGCAGACTGTTGCCCGGGGAGCTGTTTTTT; clone_size: many; d_call: .; j_call: TRBJ2-2; v_call: TRBV12-3/TRBV12-4
cdr3_aa: CANSVGARGGEQLF; cdr3_nt: TGTGCCAACAGCGTAGGAGCCCGAGGGGGTGAGCAGCTCTTC; clone_size: .; d_call: .; j_call: TRBJ2-1; v_call: TRBV9
cdr3_aa: CASSLNPGDNEQYF; cdr3_nt: TGCGCCAGCAGCTTGAATCCAGGGGACAACGAGCAGTACTTC; clone_size: many; d_call: .; j_call: TRBJ2-7; v_call: TRBV5-1
cdr3_aa: CASSAIGTQNIQYF; cdr3_nt: TGTGCCAGCAGCGCTATCGGGACTCAAAACATTCAGTACTTC; clone_size: .; d_call: .; j_call: TRBJ2-4; v_call: TRBV9
cdr3_aa: CASRDRGRGDTQYF; cdr3_nt: TGTGCCAGCAGGGACAGGGGGCGGGGAGATACGCAGTATTTT; clone_size: many; d_call: .; j_call: TRBJ2-3; v_call: TRBV3-2
cdr3_aa: CASSQGGTSHTGTQYF; cdr3_nt: TGTGCCAGCAGCCAAGGCGGGACTAGCCATACCGGTACGCAGTATTTT; clone_size: many; d_call: TRBD2; j_call: TRBJ2-3; v_call: TRBV3-1
cdr3_aa: CASSLVGQDYEQYF; cdr3_nt: TGTGCCAGCAGCTTAGTGGGACAGGACTACGAGCAGTACTTC; clone_size: many; d_call: TRBD1; j_call: TRBJ2-7; v_call: TRBV7-6
cdr3_aa: CASSFPAGSRFF; cdr3_nt: TGTGCCAGCAGCTTCCCGGCGGGAAGCCGGTTCTTC; clone_size: many; d_call: .; j_call: TRBJ2-1; v_call: TRBV11-2
cdr3_aa: CASSPQGGGNTGELFF; cdr3_nt: TGTGCCAGCAGTCCCCAGGGGGGCGGCAACACCGGGGAGCTGTTTTTT; clone_size: .; d_call: .; j_call: TRBJ2-2; v_call: TRBV2
cdr3_aa: CATSRGGGGQETQYF; cdr3_nt: TGTGCCACCAGCAGAGGAGGAGGGGGCCAAGAGACCCAGTACTTC; clone_size: few; d_call: .; j_call: TRBJ2-5; v_call: TRBV15
cdr3_aa: CASSRQGYNEQFF; cdr3_nt: TGCGCCAGCAGCCGGCAGGGTTACAATGAGCAGTTCTTC; clone_size: many; d_call: .; j_call: TRBJ2-1; v_call: TRBV7-9
cdr3_aa: CASSIGATSRKTYGYTF; cdr3_nt: TGTGCCAGCAGCATAGGCGCAACAAGCAGAAAGACCTATGGCTACACCTTC; clone_size: many; d_call: .; j_call: TRBJ1-2; v_call: TRBV11-2
cdr3_aa: CASSRSGQQNTEAFF; cdr3_nt: TGTGCCAGCTCACGCTCGGGACAGCAGAACACTGAAGCTTTCTTT; clone_size: many; d_call: TRBD1; j_call: TRBJ1-1; v_call: TRBV18
cdr3_aa: CASSPHFGGGPHEQYF; cdr3_nt: TGTGCCAGCAGTCCACATTTCGGGGGGGGCCCCCACGAGCAGTACTTC; clone_size: many; d_call: TRBD2; j_call: TRBJ2-7; v_call: TRBV11-3
cdr3_aa: CASSVRGGPLAGYYEQYF; cdr3_nt: TGTGCCAGTAGTGTAAGGGGGGGCCCACTAGCGGGCTACTACGAGCAGTACTTC; clone_size: .; d_call: TRBD2; j_call: TRBJ2-7; v_call: TRBV19